What follows are 20 T cell receptor beta chains derived from one specimen sequenced in a study of T-cell reconstitution after alpha-beta-depleted transplantation in children. It was with unique molecular identifiers that the TCRbeta library was prepared. TCRdb re-called the PCR reads through MiXCR, storing one row per CDR3 protein. The sample has 200,000 to 250,000 distinct CDR3 sequences, about 12% seen once. Sequencing was performed on PBMCs from the stem cell graft donor, taken from the stem cell graft. These TCRs come from a human donor who donated a stem cell graft to a child with acute lymphoblastic leukemia.

There are many counts of this clonotype. The rearrangement joins TRBV4-3 to TRBJ2-2, with D perhaps TRBD2 (5 bases). This CDR3 comprises 18 residues. V gave up 0 bases and J gave up 0 bases, with 14 bases separating them. Germline CDR1 is LGHNA and CDR2 is YSLEER. In nucleotides, the CDR3 is TGCGCCAGCAGCCAAGATATGCGGGCAGTCGCGAACACCGGGGAGCTGTTTTTT. This encodes CASSQDMRAVANTGELFF.

This clonotype has ten or more counts. V is TRBV7-9 and J is TRBJ2-3; D perhaps matches TRBD1 (6 bases). The CDR3 consists of 14 residues. The V and J ends lost 3 bases and 4 bases respectively, with 11 bases between them. The germline V gene has CDR1 SEHNR and CDR2 FQNEAQ (reference sequence). CDR3 region: CASSFKQGPDTQYF. The CDR3 DNA sequence: TGTGCCAGCAGCTTCAAACAGGGTCCAGATACGCAGTATTTT.

This clonotype was observed many times. This chain links TRBV9 with TRBJ2-1; the D is unclear. Trimming removed 0 bases at V and 4 bases at J, with 8 bases between. This CDR3 has 14 residues. CDR1 is SGDLS and CDR2 is YYNGEE in the germline V gene. As DNA, the CDR3 is TGTGCCAGCAGCGTAGGGCGCCCGTACAATGAGCAGTTCTTC. It translates to CASSVGRPYNEQFF.

A remark on this clonotype: A much larger clone differs from this one at a single base, so this may be a read error. This rearrangement joins TRBV11-2 to TRBJ2-4; 11 bases are a match to TRBD2. The CDR3 consists of 19 residues. Germline-derived CDR1 and CDR2 are SGHAT and FQNNGV. The CDR3 sequence is CASSLMASGGSLAKNSQYF. The CDR3 DNA reads as TGTGCCAGCAGCTTAATGGCTAGCGGGGGGTCACTAGCCAAAAACAGTCAGTACTTC.

As to this clonotype: This may be a read error, as it is one base from a much larger clone. The CDR3 sequence: CASSLAGTSVLGHFF. In DNA form, the CDR3 reads TGCGCCAGCAGCTTGGCGGGGACTAGTGTCCTTGGGCATTTCTTC. The chain links TRBV5-1 to TRBJ2-1; 8 bases are a match to TRBD2. Trimming cost V 0 bases and J 16 bases; bases outside gene matches: 15. This CDR3 is 15 amino acids long. Germline V lookup: CDR1 SGHRS, CDR2 YFSETQ.

This clonotype was counted ten times or more. The chain has TRBV20-1 and TRBJ2-2; D gene ambiguous. Germline V gene lookup returns CDR1 DFQATT and CDR2 SNEGSKA (reference sequence). V gave up 0 bases and J gave up 4 bases, with 6 bases separating them. The CDR3 has 13 amino acids. CDR3: CSAREGFTGELFF. As DNA, the CDR3 is TGCAGTGCTAGAGAGGGATTCACCGGGGAGCTGTTTTTT.

In its sample, this clonotype was seen many times. The chain recombines TRBV30 with TRBJ2-7; 9 bases match TRBD2. The CDR3 runs 13 residues. Germline V gene lookup returns CDR1 GTSNPN and CDR2 SVGIG (reference sequence). Losses at the gene ends were 7 bases for V and 3 bases for J; bases not matched to a gene: 7. CDR3 sequence: CAYTSREGYEQYF. DNA of the CDR3: TGTGCCTACACCTCGCGGGAGGGCTACGAGCAGTACTTC.

This clonotype was recorded a few times. The chain combines TRBV4-2 with TRBJ2-3; 8 bases agree with TRBD2. Germline V gene data show CDR1 as LGHNA and CDR2 as YNFKEQ. The J segment lost 1 base and the V segment lost 4 bases, leaving 13 bases of the junction unmatched. The CDR3 runs 18 residues. CDR3 sequence: CASSPPGDSGIGTDTQYF. In DNA, the CDR3 is TGTGCCAGCAGCCCCCCCGGGGATAGCGGGATAGGCACAGATACGCAGTATTTT.

This clonotype was found many times. This rearrangement joins TRBV10-2 to TRBJ2-4; TRBD1 matches at 9 bases. The trim removed 0 bases at V and 7 bases at J, leaving 4 bases unmatched. The CDR3 covers 15 residues. Germline V gene sequence: CDR1 WSHSY, CDR2 SAAADI. CDR3 bases: TGCGCCAGCAGTGAGTCGGGGACAGGGTGGAACATTCAGTACTTC. It is translated as CASSESGTGWNIQYF.

This clonotype appeared many times. V is TRBV5-1 and J is TRBJ1-2; a possible D gene is TRBD1 (5 bases). The CDR3 loop spans 14 amino acids. The germline V gene has CDR1 SGHRS and CDR2 YFSETQ. V was shortened by 0 bases and J by 5 bases, with 11 bases between the two germline ends. The CDR3 DNA follows: TGCGCCAGCAGCTTGGATGGGGCAGGGTATGGCTACACCTTC. Translating gives CASSLDGAGYGYTF.

To note about this clonotype: A much larger clonotype is one base distant, so this may be a read error. V gene TRBV20-1 combines with J gene TRBJ2-7; 10 nucleotides line up with TRBD1. Losses at the gene ends were 6 bases for V and 2 bases for J; bases not matched to a gene: 7. Germline-derived CDR1 and CDR2 are DFQATT and SNEGSKA (reference sequence). The length of the CDR3 is 14 residues. CDR3 DNA sequence: TGCAGTGCCGCGGACAGGGGGTTCACCTACGAGCAGTACTTC. It specifies CSAADRGFTYEQYF.

This clonotype was found many times. The chain links TRBV29-1 to TRBJ2-7, with a weak D call TRBD2 (5 bases). The CDR3 covers 11 residues. Germline V CDR1 and CDR2: SQVTM, ANQGSEA. Trimming pared 7 bases from V and 6 bases from J, leaving 13 bases between. CDR3 amino acids: CSAGGRGEQYF. CDR3 coding DNA: TGCAGCGCGGGTGGTCGGGGCGAGCAGTACTTC.

This clonotype has ten or more counts. This sequence joins TRBV5-1 and TRBJ2-7, with 10 bases fitting TRBD2. Germline lookup yields CDR1 SGHRS and CDR2 YFSETQ. This CDR3 contains 18 residues. V shed 0 bases, J shed 4 bases, and the junction held 13 bases outside the gene matches. CDR3 nucleotides: TGCGCCAGCAGCTTGGTGGTAACCTTAGCGGGAGGAAGATACGAGCAGTACTTC. Amino acids: CASSLVVTLAGGRYEQYF.

At least ten counts were recorded for this clonotype. The rearrangement uses TRBV25-1 and TRBJ2-3; D is possibly TRBD2 (7 bases). Germline CDR1 and CDR2: MGHDK and SYGVNS. The CDR3 contains 15 residues. Trimming pared 8 bases from V and 3 bases from J, leaving 18 bases between. CDR3 in amino acids: CASAEGGLSTDTQYF. CDR3 in DNA: TGTGCCAGCGCGGAGGGGGGACTATCGACAGATACGCAGTATTTT.

In this sample, this clonotype turned up many times. The chain is built from TRBV20-1 and TRBJ2-1, with TRBD2 identical over 7 bases. The CDR3 is 12 residues long. Germline V lookup: CDR1 DFQATT, CDR2 SNEGSKA (reference sequence). After removal of 3 bases from V and 5 bases from J, the junction contained 1 base not matched to a gene. The CDR3 DNA is TGCAGTGCTAGCCTAGCGGACAATGAGCAGTTCTTC. Translated: CSASLADNEQFF.

This clonotype was seen only a few times. The chain employs TRBV11-2 and TRBJ1-2; D is ambiguous. Germline V gene data show CDR1 as SGHAT and CDR2 as FQNNGV. V lost 2 bases and J 0 bases, leaving 7 bases between the germline ends. The CDR3 runs to 14 residues. CDR3 protein: CASSLRATNYGYTF. The CDR3 coding sequence is TGTGCCAGCAGCTTAAGAGCAACTAACTATGGCTACACCTTC.

This clonotype was counted at least ten times. The junction does not match germline at one end; this may be a read error. The V gene is TRBV7-9, the J gene TRBJ1-1, with D unresolved. The CDR3 length is 9 residues. Germline V gives CDR1 SEHNR, CDR2 FQNEAQ (reference sequence). CDR3 region: CASNPPKEF. CDR3 bases: TGTGCCAGCAACCCTCCCAAAGAATTT.

CDR3 DNA sequence: TGTGCCAGCATTAAACGCGTGGGCACAGATACGCAGTATTTT. This encodes CASIKRVGTDTQYF. The chain carries TRBV28 and TRBJ2-3; D call uncertain. This CDR3 spans 14 amino acids. V was clipped by 7 bases and J by 1 base, with 12 bases between them. Germline lookup yields CDR1 MDHEN and CDR2 SYDVKM.

A remark on this clonotype: A much larger clone is a single base away; this may be a read error. V is TRBV20-1 and J is TRBJ2-3; D unresolved. Germline lookup yields CDR1 DFQATT and CDR2 SNEGSKA (reference sequence). Deletions cut 5 bases from V and 2 bases from J, with 17 bases between. CDR3 length: 15 amino acids. CDR3: CSAPPSHLSTDTQYF. Written as DNA, the CDR3 is TGCAGTGCTCCTCCAAGCCACTTGTCCACAGATACGCAGTATTTT.

This clonotype was counted at least ten times. The rearrangement joins TRBV5-1 to TRBJ2-2, with no clear D. Germline CDR1 SGHRS, CDR2 YFSETQ. Trimming pared 4 bases from V and 2 bases from J, leaving 12 bases between. The CDR3 runs to 15 residues. CDR3 protein: CASSEAVSNTGELFF. Here the CDR3 DNA reads TGCGCCAGCAGCGAGGCCGTAAGCAACACCGGGGAGCTGTTTTTT. Combining the CDR3 with reference TRBV5-1 and TRBJ2-2 gives the whole variable domain KAGVTQTPRYLIKTRGQQVTLSCSPISGHRSVSWYQQTPGQGLQFLFEYFSETQRNKGNFPGRFSGRQFSNSRSEMNVSTLELGDSALYLCASSEAVSNTGELFFGEGSRLTVL.